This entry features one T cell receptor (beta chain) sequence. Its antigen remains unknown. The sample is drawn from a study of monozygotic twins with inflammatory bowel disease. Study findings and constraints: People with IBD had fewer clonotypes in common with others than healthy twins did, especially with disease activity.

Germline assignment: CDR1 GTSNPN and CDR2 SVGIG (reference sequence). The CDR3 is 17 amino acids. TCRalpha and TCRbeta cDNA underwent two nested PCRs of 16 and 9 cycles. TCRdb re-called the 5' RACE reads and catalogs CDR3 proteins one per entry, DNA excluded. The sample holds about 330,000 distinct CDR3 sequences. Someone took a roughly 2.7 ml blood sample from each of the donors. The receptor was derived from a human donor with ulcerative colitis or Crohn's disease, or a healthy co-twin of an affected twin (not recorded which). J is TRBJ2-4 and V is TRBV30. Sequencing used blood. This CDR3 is CAWSGDGFGQSKNIQYF.